This T cell receptor beta chain was obtained from a study of blood T cell repertoires in COVID-19. Whole-study context: Spain, Italy and the United States supplied samples that represented acute and convalescent COVID-19. Sources were T cells, B-cell-depleted T cells, or PBMCs; the material itself was cDNA or gDNA.

In the source study's methods: The authors estimated nucleated cell counts from reference gene primer amplification. The method was immunoSEQ multiplex PCR; TCRdb's version includes in-frame clones alone and lacks a portion of them. Clone size and V and J calls were adopted from that table, with D and trimming inferred from the DNA. The sample lists roughly 220,000 clones, approximately 85% seen once, with approximately 2.6% in the top ten. J lost 9 bases, V lost 1 base, and 3 bases had no gene match. This CDR3 spans 15 amino acids. Per germline, CDR1 LNHNV and CDR2 YYDKDF (reference sequence). This receptor was taken from a man between 50 and 59 years old who had recovered from COVID-19. The rearrangement uses TRBV15 and TRBJ2-1, with 13 bases lining up with TRBD2. Sequenced material: peripheral blood. CDR3 sequence (DNA): TGTGCCACCAGCAGAGGGACTAGCGGGAGACTTGAGCAGTTCTTC. Residues: CATSRGTSGRLEQFF.